This is a list of T cell receptor beta chains from one sample in a study of shared clonotypes between healthy human individuals. TCRdb's copy holds only in-frame clones and misses some; the assay was immunoSEQ multiplex PCR. The profile shows over 2 million clones, 95% of them singletons. Sequenced input: naive CD4+ T cells sorted from blood. These receptor sequences come from a young man in good health. Both conserved end residues are part of each CDR3. Each record gives: J gene, V gene, clone size, D gene, CDR3 DNA, CDR3 protein. The D gene is left open where the match is weak. Size is omitted from some rows. Given values are once, few, many or a class for expanded clones.

J gene: TRBJ1-3; V gene: TRBV21-1; clone size: -; D gene: -; CDR3 DNA: TGTGCCAGCAGCAAAGGAGGGACAGGCCACTCTGGAAACACCATATATTTT; CDR3 protein: CASSKGGTGHSGNTIYF
J gene: TRBJ2-5; V gene: TRBV5-4; clone size: -; D gene: TRBD2; CDR3 DNA: TGTGCCAGCAGTCCCACGGGAGGGAGAGGAGAGACCCAGTACTTC; CDR3 protein: CASSPTGGRGETQYF
J gene: TRBJ2-5; V gene: TRBV30; clone size: -; D gene: TRBD2; CDR3 DNA: TGTGCCTGGAGCGAAGGTAGCGGGGGAGGCCAAGAGACCCAGTACTTC; CDR3 protein: CAWSEGSGGGQETQYF
J gene: TRBJ2-5; V gene: TRBV5-1; clone size: -; D gene: TRBD1; CDR3 DNA: TGCGCCAGCAGCTACGGGTGGCCGGGACAGGGGGAGACCCAGTACTTC; CDR3 protein: CASSYGWPGQGETQYF
J gene: TRBJ1-3; V gene: TRBV2; clone size: -; D gene: -; CDR3 DNA: TGTGCCAGCAGTGTCCCAAGGACAGCCTCTGGAAACACCATATATTTT; CDR3 protein: CASSVPRTASGNTIYF
J gene: TRBJ2-7; V gene: TRBV7-2; clone size: -; D gene: -; CDR3 DNA: TGTGCCAGCAGCTTAACTTCAGGGGCCTCCTACGAGCAGTACTTC; CDR3 protein: CASSLTSGASYEQYF
J gene: TRBJ2-7; V gene: TRBV14; clone size: -; D gene: TRBD2; CDR3 DNA: TGTGCCAGCAGCCAATTTAGCGGGGAGTACGAGCAGTACTTC; CDR3 protein: CASSQFSGEYEQYF
J gene: TRBJ2-1; V gene: TRBV5-1; clone size: once; D gene: TRBD2; CDR3 DNA: TGCGCCAGCAGCTCCGGACTAGCGGGAGACCTCCCGAGCTCCTACAATGAGCAGTTCTTC; CDR3 protein: CASSSGLAGDLPSSYNEQFF
J gene: TRBJ2-3; V gene: TRBV5-4; clone size: -; D gene: -; CDR3 DNA: TGTGCCAGCAGCTTACCTCTAGCGTCCGATACGCAGTATTTT; CDR3 protein: CASSLPLASDTQYF
J gene: TRBJ2-1; V gene: TRBV7-8; clone size: once; D gene: TRBD2; CDR3 DNA: TGTGCCAGCAGCTTAGAAGGGACTAGAGGTGAGCAGTTCTTC; CDR3 protein: CASSLEGTRGEQFF
J gene: TRBJ1-1; V gene: TRBV6-1; clone size: -; D gene: -; CDR3 DNA: TGTGCCAGCAGTGAGATAGCCCCCGAAGCTTTCTTT; CDR3 protein: CASSEIAPEAFF
J gene: TRBJ1-6; V gene: TRBV5-1; clone size: -; D gene: -; CDR3 DNA: TGCGCCAGCAGCCCCTCTCCTGATAATTCACCCCTCCACTTT; CDR3 protein: CASSPSPDNSPLHF
J gene: TRBJ2-7; V gene: TRBV7-9; clone size: -; D gene: -; CDR3 DNA: TGTGCCAGCAGCTTGAAAACTAACAGCTACGAGCAGTACTTC; CDR3 protein: CASSLKTNSYEQYF
J gene: TRBJ2-3; V gene: TRBV2; clone size: -; D gene: -; CDR3 DNA: TGTGCCAGCCGACCTCGCGATACGCAGTATTTT; CDR3 protein: CASRPRDTQYF
J gene: TRBJ2-5; V gene: TRBV9; clone size: -; D gene: -; CDR3 DNA: TGTGCCAGCAGCGTAGATGTCGGAGGAAAAGAGACCCAGTACTTC; CDR3 protein: CASSVDVGGKETQYF
J gene: TRBJ2-7; V gene: TRBV28; clone size: -; D gene: -; CDR3 DNA: TGTGCCAGCAGACTCACCGGGACCGCCTACGAGCAGTACTTC; CDR3 protein: CASRLTGTAYEQYF
J gene: TRBJ2-1; V gene: TRBV29-1; clone size: -; D gene: TRBD1; CDR3 DNA: TGCAGCGTTGAAGATGGGACAGGGCGCTACAATGAGCAGTTCTTC; CDR3 protein: CSVEDGTGRYNEQFF
J gene: TRBJ1-1; V gene: TRBV5-1; clone size: -; D gene: TRBD1; CDR3 DNA: TGCGCCAGCAGCTCGGGACAGGGAGTCGACACTGAAGCTTTCTTT; CDR3 protein: CASSSGQGVDTEAFF
J gene: TRBJ1-3; V gene: TRBV30; clone size: once; D gene: -; CDR3 DNA: TGTGCCTGGAGTCCTGCGGCTACCCTCTCTGGAAACACCATATATTTT; CDR3 protein: CAWSPAATLSGNTIYF
J gene: TRBJ1-2; V gene: TRBV28; clone size: -; D gene: -; CDR3 DNA: TGTGCCAGCAGTCCAACTGCCCCACTCTATGGCTACACCTTC; CDR3 protein: CASSPTAPLYGYTF